This note documents a single T cell receptor (beta chain) sequence. Participants had their cohort set by participant-reported clinical history. Each exposed participant met a COVID-19 case in the 2 weeks preceding study entry. The CDR3 loop spans 12 amino acids. Germline V gene data show CDR1 as GTSNPN and CDR2 as SVGIG (reference sequence). V was pared by 2 bases and J by 0 bases, with 2 bases between. This specimen belongs to a study of blood T cell repertoires in COVID-19. Study background: Samples taken during acute and convalescent COVID-19 were collected in the United States, Italy and Spain.

The assay was immunoSEQ multiplex PCR, and TCRdb's table has in-frame clones only and misses some. The table lists 140,000 to 150,000 clones, around 83% of them singletons. The chain is built from TRBV30 and TRBJ1-5; the D is unclear. This clonotype was sampled from a woman between 45 and 65 years old who had been exposed to COVID-19. The sequenced material came from PBMCs or T cells enriched from blood (not recorded which). CDR3 nucleotide sequence: TGTGCCTGGAGTCGTAGCAATCAGCCCCAGCATTTT. This sequence encodes CAWSRSNQPQHF.